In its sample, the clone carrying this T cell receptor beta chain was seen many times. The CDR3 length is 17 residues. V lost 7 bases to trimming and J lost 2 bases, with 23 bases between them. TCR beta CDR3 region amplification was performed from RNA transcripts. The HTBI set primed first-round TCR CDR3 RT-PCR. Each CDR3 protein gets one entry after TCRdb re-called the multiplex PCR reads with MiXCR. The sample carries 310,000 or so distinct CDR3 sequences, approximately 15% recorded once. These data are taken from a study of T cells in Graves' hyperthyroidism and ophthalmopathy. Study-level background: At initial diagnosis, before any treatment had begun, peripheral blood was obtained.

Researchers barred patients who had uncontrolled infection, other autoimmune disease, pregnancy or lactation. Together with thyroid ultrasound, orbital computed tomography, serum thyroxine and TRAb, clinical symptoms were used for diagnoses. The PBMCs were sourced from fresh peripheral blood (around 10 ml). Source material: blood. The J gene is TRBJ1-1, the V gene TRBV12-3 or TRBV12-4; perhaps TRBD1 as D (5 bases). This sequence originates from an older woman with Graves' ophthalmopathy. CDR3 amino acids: CASTPFVWGSGNTEAFF. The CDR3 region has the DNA TGTGCCAGCACCCCTTTTGTTTGGGGGTCCGGAAACACTGAAGCTTTCTTT.